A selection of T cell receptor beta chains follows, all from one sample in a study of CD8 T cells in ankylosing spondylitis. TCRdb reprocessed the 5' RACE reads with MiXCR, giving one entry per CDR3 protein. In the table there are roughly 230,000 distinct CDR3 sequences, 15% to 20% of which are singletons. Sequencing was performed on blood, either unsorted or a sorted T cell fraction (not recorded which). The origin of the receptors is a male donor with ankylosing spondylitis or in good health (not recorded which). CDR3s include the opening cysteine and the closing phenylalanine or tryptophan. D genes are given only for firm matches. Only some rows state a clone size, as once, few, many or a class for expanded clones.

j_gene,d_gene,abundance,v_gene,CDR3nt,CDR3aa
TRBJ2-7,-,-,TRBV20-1,TGCAGTGCTAGAGATGATCAGATAACCTACGAGCAGTACTTC,CSARDDQITYEQYF
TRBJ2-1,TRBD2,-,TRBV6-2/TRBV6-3,TGTGCCAGCAGGCTAACTAGCGGGAAGTACAATGAGCAGTTCTTC,CASRLTSGKYNEQFF
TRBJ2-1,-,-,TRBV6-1,TGTGCCAGCGGGGCAGGGTATATTTTCTACAATGAGCAGTTCTTC,CASGAGYIFYNEQFF
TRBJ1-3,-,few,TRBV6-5,TGTGCCAGCAGTTACGGGGGAAGAACTGGAAACACCATATATTTT,CASSYGGRTGNTIYF
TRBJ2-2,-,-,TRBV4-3,TGCGCCAGCAGCCAAGACCCTTTAGGGGTAACGTCTACCGGGGAGCTGTTTTTT,CASSQDPLGVTSTGELFF
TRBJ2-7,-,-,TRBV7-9,TGTGCCAGCAGCTTAAGACTGAAACCCTACGAGCAGTACTTC,CASSLRLKPYEQYF
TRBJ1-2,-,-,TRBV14,TGTGCCAGCAGCCAAGTACAGGGATCCTATGGCTACACCTTC,CASSQVQGSYGYTF
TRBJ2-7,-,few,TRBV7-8,TGTGCCAGCAGCTCGAGTCGGGCGGGTCTTCCCACCCGATACGAGCAGTACTTC,CASSSSRAGLPTRYEQYF
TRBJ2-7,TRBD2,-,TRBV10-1,TGCGCCAGCAGTGACGGCCGGGGGGGCTCCTACGAGCAGTACTTC,CASSDGRGGSYEQYF
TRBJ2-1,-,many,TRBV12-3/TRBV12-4,TGTGCCAGCAGTTTGGGTCTCTACTACAATGAGCAGTTCTTC,CASSLGLYYNEQFF
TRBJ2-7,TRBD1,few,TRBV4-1,TGCGCCAGCAGTCCACACTCGGGACAGGGCTACGAGCAGTACTTC,CASSPHSGQGYEQYF
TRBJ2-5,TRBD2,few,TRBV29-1,TGCAGCGTTGTCCTAGCGGGAGGAGTTGAGACCCAGTACTTC,CSVVLAGGVETQYF
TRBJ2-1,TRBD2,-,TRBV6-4,TGTGCCAGCAGTGACTCCGGGACTAGCGGGAGCCATGAGCAGTTCTTC,CASSDSGTSGSHEQFF
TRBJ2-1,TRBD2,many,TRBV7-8,TGTGCCAGCAGCTCCGGGACTAGCGGGACCCCCTACAATGAGCAGTTCTTC,CASSSGTSGTPYNEQFF
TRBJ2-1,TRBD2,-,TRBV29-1,TGCAGCGTTGAATTGGCTAGCGGTAGCTCCTACAATGAGCAGTTCTTC,CSVELASGSSYNEQFF
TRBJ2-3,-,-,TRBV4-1,TGCGCCAGCAGCCAATTAGTAGCAGGAGGCACAGATACGCAGTATTTT,CASSQLVAGGTDTQYF
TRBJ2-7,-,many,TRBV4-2,TGTGCCAGCAGCCAAGACCCAAGGCATCGTTACGAGCAGTACTTC,CASSQDPRHRYEQYF
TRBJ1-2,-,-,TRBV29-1,TGCAGCGTTGAAGCCCCCGTCAGGGACTATGGCTACACCTTC,CSVEAPVRDYGYTF
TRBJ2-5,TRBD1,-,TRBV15,TGTGCCACCAGCAGGATGGACAGGGTAGAGACCCAGTACTTC,CATSRMDRVETQYF
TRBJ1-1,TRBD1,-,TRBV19,TGTGCCAGTGCAGGGGGCGCGTACACTGAAGCTTTCTTT,CASAGGAYTEAFF
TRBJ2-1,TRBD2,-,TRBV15,TGTGCCACCAGAGATAAACTAGCGGCCAAAAGCTCCTACAATGAGCAGTTCTTC,CATRDKLAAKSSYNEQFF
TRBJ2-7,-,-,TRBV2,TGTGCCAGCAGTGAAGGGGTTTCGGTGTCCTACGAGCAGTACTTC,CASSEGVSVSYEQYF
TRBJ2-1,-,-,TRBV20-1,TGCAGTGCTACTTCCGCTTGGGACTCAAGCTCCTACAATGAGCAGTTCTTC,CSATSAWDSSSYNEQFF
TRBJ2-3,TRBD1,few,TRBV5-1,TGCGCCAGCAGCTCGGACAGGGGACCCACAGATACGCAGTATTTT,CASSSDRGPTDTQYF
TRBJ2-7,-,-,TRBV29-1,TGCAGCGCCGCGACAGGTCCCAATGAGCAGTACTTC,CSAATGPNEQYF
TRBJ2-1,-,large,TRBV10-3,TGTGCCATCTTAGTCCCTCCCAATGAGCAGTTCTTC,CAILVPPNEQFF
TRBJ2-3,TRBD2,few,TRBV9,TGTGCCAGCAGCGCCCCGGGGCTAGCGGCCACAGATACGCAGTATTTT,CASSAPGLAATDTQYF
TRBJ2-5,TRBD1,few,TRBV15,TGTGCCACCAGCAGAGAAGGGCCAGGGACAGCTTCCGCGGAGACCCAGTACTTC,CATSREGPGTASAETQYF
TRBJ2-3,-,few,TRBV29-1,TGCAGCGTTCCCCTATGGGACCGTAGCACAGATACGCAGTATTTT,CSVPLWDRSTDTQYF
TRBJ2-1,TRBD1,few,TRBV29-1,TGCAGCGTTCCCGGACAGGGGGCGGTGAGTGAGCAGTTCTTC,CSVPGQGAVSEQFF
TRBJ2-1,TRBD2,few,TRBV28,TGTGCCAGCAGTTCACGTATGGCGGGAGTGATCCTCTCCTACAATGAGCAGTTCTTC,CASSSRMAGVILSYNEQFF
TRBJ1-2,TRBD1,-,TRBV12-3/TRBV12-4,TGTGCCAGCAGTGTCCCGGACAGGAGCGGAGGCTACACCTTC,CASSVPDRSGGYTF
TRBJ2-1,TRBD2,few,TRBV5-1,TGCGCCAGCAGCGCACTACCGGGACTAGCGGGAGAGCTGGGGAATGAGCAGTTCTTC,CASSALPGLAGELGNEQFF
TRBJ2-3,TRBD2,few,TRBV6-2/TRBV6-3,TGTGCCAGCAGTTGGCCTAGCGGAGAAAGCACAGATACGCAGTATTTT,CASSWPSGESTDTQYF
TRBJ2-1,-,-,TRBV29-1,TGCAGCGTCGCCCAGCTGGAGCAGTTCTTC,CSVAQLEQFF
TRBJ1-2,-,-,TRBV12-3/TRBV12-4,-,CASSLSAMATPSGHTF
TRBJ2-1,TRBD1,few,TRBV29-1,TGCAGCGTTGAAGGGTATCACAGGGGATACAATGAGCAGTTCTTC,CSVEGYHRGYNEQFF
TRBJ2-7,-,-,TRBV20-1,TGCAGTGCCTGGGGAAGCGACTCCTACGAGCAGTACTTC,CSAWGSDSYEQYF
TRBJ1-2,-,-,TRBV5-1,TGCGCCAGCAGCTTGCATGACAGTTCAGACTATGGCTACACCTTC,CASSLHDSSDYGYTF
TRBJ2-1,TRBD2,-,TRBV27,TGTGCCAGCAGTTCGGGGACTAGCGGGACGCAGTTCTTC,CASSSGTSGTQFF
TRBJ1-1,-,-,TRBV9,TGTGCCAGCAGCGTAGTCAGGGCGAACACTGAAGCTTTCTTT,CASSVVRANTEAFF
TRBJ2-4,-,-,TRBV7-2,TGTGCCAGCAGCTTAGAGGGGGGGTTGGACATTCAGTACTTC,CASSLEGGLDIQYF
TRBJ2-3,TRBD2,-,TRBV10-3,TGTGCCATCAGTGAGGAGGTTAGCGGGAGCACAGATACGCAGTATTTT,CAISEEVSGSTDTQYF
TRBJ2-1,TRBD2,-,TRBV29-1,TGCAGCGGTAGCGGGAGGGACAATGAGCAGTTCTTC,CSGSGRDNEQFF
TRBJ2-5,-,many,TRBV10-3,TGTGCCATCAGTGCGGGGACGGCGAGGGAGACCCAGTACTTC,CAISAGTARETQYF
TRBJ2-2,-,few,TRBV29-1,TGCAGCGTTGAATGGGGTTCGGGGCCGAACACCGGGGAGCTGTTTTTT,CSVEWGSGPNTGELFF
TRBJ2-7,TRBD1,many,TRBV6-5,TGTGCCAGCAGTTACTCGACAGGGAACTACGAGCAGTACTTC,CASSYSTGNYEQYF
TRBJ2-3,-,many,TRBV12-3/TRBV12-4,TGTGCCAGCAGTCTCCAGGGGACGGATACGCAGTATTTT,CASSLQGTDTQYF